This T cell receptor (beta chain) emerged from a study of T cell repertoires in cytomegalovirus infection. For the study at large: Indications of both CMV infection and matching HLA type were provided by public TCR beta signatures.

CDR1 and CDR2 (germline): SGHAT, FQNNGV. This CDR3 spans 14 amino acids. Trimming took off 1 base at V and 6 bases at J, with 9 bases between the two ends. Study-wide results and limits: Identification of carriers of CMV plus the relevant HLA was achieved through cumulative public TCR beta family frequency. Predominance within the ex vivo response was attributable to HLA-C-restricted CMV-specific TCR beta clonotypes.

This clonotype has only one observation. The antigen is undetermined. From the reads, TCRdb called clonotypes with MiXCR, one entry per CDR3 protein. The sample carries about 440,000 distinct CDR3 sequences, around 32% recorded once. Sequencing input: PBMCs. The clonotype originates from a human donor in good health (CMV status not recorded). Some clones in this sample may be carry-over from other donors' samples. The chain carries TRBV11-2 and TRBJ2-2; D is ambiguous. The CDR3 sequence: CASSLAPAPGELFF. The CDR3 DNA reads TGTGCCAGCAGCTTAGCGCCCGCGCCCGGGGAGCTGTTTTTT.